The 2 T cell receptor beta chains reported below all come from one sample, sequenced in a study of identical twins. TCRdb analysed the 5' RACE reads with MiXCR anew, one entry per CDR3 protein. The sample comprises 200,000 to 250,000 distinct CDR3 sequences, 7% of which are singletons, and roughly 3.4% rests with the top ten. These same data were also listed under a study on yellow fever vaccine responses in identical twins.

Sequencing was carried out using memory (CD45RO+) T cells sorted from blood. The receptor set was obtained from a woman aged 18-29 years in good health.

There are many counts of this clonotype. CDR3 in DNA: TGCGCCAGCAGCTGGGGTTTCGGGGGTGAAGGTTACAATGAGCAGTTCTTC. This translates into CASSWGFGGEGYNEQFF. The chain is built from TRBV5-1 and TRBJ2-1, with a tentative D call TRBD2 (6 bases). Germline-derived CDR1 and CDR2 are SGHRS and YFSETQ. Trimming pared 3 bases from V and 4 bases from J, leaving 20 bases between. The CDR3 extends over 17 amino acids.

This clonotype was observed a handful of times. The chain uses TRBV12-3 or TRBV12-4 and TRBJ2-7; D unclear. This CDR3 has 16 amino acids. V was cut by 2 bases and J by 4 bases, with 18 bases left in between. CDR3 in amino acids: CASSLSHVDGSYEQYF. The DNA for the CDR3 is TGTGCCAGCAGTTTAAGTCATGTGGACGGCTCGTACGAGCAGTACTTC.